The sequence of this T cell receptor (beta chain) was determined in a study of OX40 agonist ivuxolimab in advanced cancers. The study's findings and limits: In general, CD8+ T cells held more expanded clones than CD4+ did, on average.

Deletions cut 2 bases from V and 3 bases from J, with 10 bases between. CDR1 MNHEY and CDR2 SVGAGI come from the germline V gene. This CDR3 is built from 14 residues. Repertoires were generated with immunoSEQ multiplex PCR, while TCRdb's copy carries only in-frame clones and drops some. The repertoire holds 75,000 to 95,000 clones, with about 85% as singletons. To note about this clone: Its antigen is still unknown.

V and J are TRBV6-5 and TRBJ1-2; TRBD1 might be the D (5 bases). This TCR was sampled from an adult with an advanced solid tumor such as melanoma, head and neck, liver or kidney cancer. The sample consisted of CD4+ or CD8+ T cells sorted from blood, taken in a trial of the OX40 agonist ivuxolimab. The chain's CDR3 is CASSYQGGDYGYTF. CDR3 nucleotide sequence: TGTGCCAGCAGTTACCAGGGAGGGGACTATGGCTACACCTTC.